This is a list of T cell receptor beta chains from one sample in a study of T-cell reconstitution after alpha-beta-depleted transplantation in children. TCRdb reprocessed the PCR reads with MiXCR, giving one entry per CDR3 protein. Found here are around 200,000 distinct CDR3 sequences, approximately 10% of them singletons; the top ten hold roughly 28%. Sequencing used PBMCs, obtained before TCRalphabeta/CD19-depleted stem cell transplant. These receptor sequences come from a child under two years old with acute myeloid leukemia, due to receive a stem cell transplant. Both conserved end residues are part of each CDR3. Fields, in order: CDR3 length, D gene, J gene, V gene, clone size, CDR3 DNA, CDR3 protein. A D gene is named only where the DNA matches it firmly. The size entry is marked missing in some rows and otherwise reads once, few, many or a size class.

>17|TRBD2|TRBJ2-1|TRBV3-1|NA
TGTGCCAGCAGCCAAGGGGGACTAGCGGGAGTCTACAATGAGCAGTTCTTC
CASSQGGLAGVYNEQFF
>17|NA|TRBJ2-1|TRBV20-1|few
TGCTGTGCTAGAGGTCTACTCCGGGCCGGGACCTACAATGAGCAGTTCTTC
CCARGLLRAGTYNEQFF
>14|NA|TRBJ1-2|TRBV18|NA
TGTGCCAGCTCACCACCTTCGGATGGACACCACTACACCTTC
CASSPPSDGHHYTF
>14|TRBD2|TRBJ2-7|TRBV25-1|NA
TGTGCCAGCTCGACTAGCGTAAGGTCCTACGAGCAGTACTTC
CASSTSVRSYEQYF
>13|TRBD1|TRBJ1-2|TRBV6-6|many
TGTGCCAGCATACACAGGGGGGGAGATGGCTACACCTTC
CASIHRGGDGYTF
>14|NA|TRBJ1-1|TRBV19|few
TGTGCCAGTAGTAACTTAGGGGGGAACACTGAAGCTTTCTTT
CASSNLGGNTEAFF
>15|NA|TRBJ1-5|TRBV28|many
TGTGCCAGTAACACCGCCCAGGGTTTGGATCAGCCCCAGCATTTT
CASNTAQGLDQPQHF
>17|NA|TRBJ1-2|TRBV4-2|many
TGTGCCAGCAGCCCCCCGGGGCCAGGGGCCCCGGCCGATGGCTACACCTTC
CASSPPGPGAPADGYTF
>16|TRBD2|TRBJ2-1|TRBV20-1|many
TGCAGTGCTCCCGGGGGGACGTTTAGCTCCTACAATGAGCAGTTCTTC
CSAPGGTFSSYNEQFF
>14|NA|TRBJ2-3|TRBV28|NA
TGTGCCAGCAGTCTGGACAGATCCACAGATACGCAGTATTTT
CASSLDRSTDTQYF
>15|NA|TRBJ2-1|TRBV4-3|few
TGCGCCAGCAGCCAAGAGAAGGCAGCCCGTGGTGAGCAGTTCTTC
CASSQEKAARGEQFF